The 8 T cell receptor beta chains below were found in one sample sequenced in a study of post-analysis software for immune sequencing data. Prepared libraries of TCR beta cDNA carried unique molecular identifiers. MiXCR, applied by TCRdb to the PCR reads, yields one record per CDR3 protein. The table has about 160,000 distinct CDR3 sequences, 35% to 40% seen once. The sequencing used blood, collected after autologous hematopoietic stem cell transplantation. The receptors shown here come from a girl aged 10 to 17 with multiple sclerosis.

This clonotype was seen only a few times. The chain has TRBV24-1 and TRBJ2-3; D is undetermined. V was cut by 4 bases and J by 6 bases, with 10 bases left in between. This CDR3 has 13 amino acids. Germline V CDR1 and CDR2: KGHDR, SFDVKD. For the CDR3, the DNA is TGTGCCACCAGTGAATTAGGGCGGGATACGCAGTATTTT. Protein sequence: CATSELGRDTQYF.

V usage is TRBV12-3 or TRBV12-4 and J usage is TRBJ2-1, with 16 bases identical to TRBD2. The J segment lost 6 bases and the V segment lost 5 bases, leaving 13 bases of the junction unmatched. This CDR3 is built from 19 residues. The CDR3 bases are TGTGCCAGCAGTGCCTCGGGACTAGCGGGAGGGTCTATGGGCAATGAGCAGTTCTTC. Its translation is CASSASGLAGGSMGNEQFF.

The DNA for the CDR3 is TGTGCCAGCAGCTCGGGACCCAGGAACACTGAAGCTTTCTTT. Translation: CASSSGPRNTEAFF. The V call is TRBV11-3, the J call TRBJ1-1; tentatively, D is TRBD1 (5 bases). Trimming left V 4 bases short and J 1 base short, with 10 bases between. CDR1 is SGHNT, CDR2 YENEEA, per germline. This CDR3 is built from 14 residues.

This clonotype was counted a few times. The chain is built from TRBV13 and TRBJ2-1, with 10 nucleotides matching TRBD2. This CDR3 has 15 amino acids. Germline values: CDR1 PRHDT, CDR2 FYEKMQ (reference sequence). The J segment lost 7 bases and the V segment lost 3 bases, leaving 6 bases of the junction unmatched. This CDR3 is CASSFGSGRENEQFF. The CDR3 coding sequence is TGTGCCAGCAGCTTCGGGAGCGGGAGGGAGAATGAGCAGTTCTTC.

The chain carries TRBV10-3 and TRBJ2-3; TRBD1 agrees at 7 bases. Trimming took 6 bases from V and 14 from J; bases not matched to a gene: 14. Germline V gene sequence: CDR1 ENHRY, CDR2 SYGVKD. The length of the CDR3 is 13 residues. The CDR3 protein is CAISAEDRVGPYF. CDR3 bases: TGTGCCATCAGCGCTGAAGACAGGGTAGGGCCGTATTTT.

The CDR3 nucleotides are TGCAGTGCTAGAGATCTGTGGGAGAACACTGAAGCTTTCTTT. Translated: CSARDLWENTEAFF. The chain has TRBV20-1 and TRBJ1-1; D gene ambiguous. CDR3 size: 14 residues. CDR1 DFQATT and CDR2 SNEGSKA come from the germline V gene (reference sequence). The ends were cut back, 0 bases at V and 1 base at J, with 9 bases in the middle.

The chain employs TRBV5-1 and TRBJ1-5; 7 bases are a match to TRBD1. From germline, CDR1 is SGHRS and CDR2 YFSETQ. The CDR3 covers 14 residues. The V segment lost 4 bases and the J segment 2 bases; nucleotides outside the gene matches: 3. Written as DNA, the CDR3 is TGCGCCAGCAGCATCGGGACAGGCAATCAGCCCCAGCATTTT. Its protein product is CASSIGTGNQPQHF.

This clonotype has ten or more counts. The J gene is TRBJ2-5, the V gene TRBV4-2; 9 bases fit TRBD2. V dropped 1 base and J dropped 0; count of bases not matched to a gene: 3. In germline, CDR1 is LGHNA, CDR2 YNFKEQ. CDR3 size: 16 residues. In DNA form, the CDR3 reads TGTGCCAGCAGCCAAGCAGCTAGCGGGAACCAAGAGACCCAGTACTTC. Amino acid sequence: CASSQAASGNQETQYF.